A single sample gave rise to the 6 T cell receptor beta chains below, sequenced in a study of T cell responses to AZD1222 COVID-19 vaccine. Sequenced by immunoSEQ multiplex PCR; TCRdb stores in-frame clones only, minus some. Among around 120,000 clones listed, about 90% were seen once. The material sequenced was peripheral blood, taken 28 days after the second AZD1222 dose. These receptors all stem from an adult who received the AZD1222 COVID-19 vaccine.

This sequence joins TRBV5-1 and TRBJ2-1; D may be TRBD2 (7 bases). The ends were cut back, 3 bases at V and 9 bases at J, with 16 bases in the middle. The CDR3 contains 14 residues. Germline V gene lookup returns CDR1 SGHRS and CDR2 YFSETQ. CDR3: CASSWEGGGGEQFF. CDR3 bases: TGCGCCAGCAGCTGGGAGGGGGGCGGAGGTGAGCAGTTCTTC.

V usage is TRBV18 and J usage is TRBJ2-1; the D gene is possibly TRBD2 (6 bases). The CDR3 has 16 amino acids. Germline CDR1 is KGHSH and CDR2 is LQKENI. V lost 1 base and J lost 2, with 12 bases in between. The CDR3 DNA sequence: TGTGCCAGCTCACCACTTGGCGGGGCAACCTACAATGAGCAGTTCTTC. Amino acids: CASSPLGGATYNEQFF. The full variable domain, in which reference TRBV18 and TRBJ2-1 provide the parts outside the CDR3, is NAGVMQNPRHLVRRRGQEARLRCSPMKGHSHVYWYRQLPEEGLKFMVYLQKENIIDESGMPKERFSAEFPKEGPSILRIQQVVRGDSAAYFCASSPLGGATYNEQFFGPGTRLTVL.

J is TRBJ2-2 and V is TRBV11-3; D remains unclear. The V gene lost 5 bases and the J gene lost 7 bases, with 11 bases spanning the gap. The CDR3 covers 13 residues. Germline V gives CDR1 SGHNT, CDR2 YENEEA. CDR3 sequence (DNA): TGTGCCAGCAGCCGAGATAGCAGCGGGGAGCTGTTTTTT. It encodes CASSRDSSGELFF.

The chain has TRBV7-2 and TRBJ2-3; D call uncertain. Germline CDR1 SGHTA, CDR2 FQGNSA. The germline V and J ends were trimmed by 4 bases and 4 bases, with 12 bases remaining between them. The CDR3 runs 14 residues. CDR3 in amino acids: CASSSVGWADTQYF. The CDR3 nucleotides read TGTGCCAGCAGCTCGGTAGGGTGGGCAGATACGCAGTATTTT.

This rearrangement joins TRBV19 to TRBJ2-7, with 8 bases fitting TRBD1. The CDR3 is 14 amino acids. Germline V gene data show CDR1 as LNHDA and CDR2 as SQIVND (reference sequence). CDR3 protein: CASGTGGVWYEQYF. In nucleotides, the CDR3 is TGTGCTTCCGGGACAGGAGGGGTGTGGTACGAGCAGTACTTC.

The chain employs TRBV28 and TRBJ1-5; D is undetermined. The CDR3 covers 12 residues. Trimming left V 5 bases short and J 6 bases short, with 8 bases between. Germline values: CDR1 MDHEN, CDR2 SYDVKM. The DNA of the CDR3 is TGTGCCAGCAGTCCGGGTGGTCAGCCCCAGCATTTT. The encoded protein is CASSPGGQPQHF.